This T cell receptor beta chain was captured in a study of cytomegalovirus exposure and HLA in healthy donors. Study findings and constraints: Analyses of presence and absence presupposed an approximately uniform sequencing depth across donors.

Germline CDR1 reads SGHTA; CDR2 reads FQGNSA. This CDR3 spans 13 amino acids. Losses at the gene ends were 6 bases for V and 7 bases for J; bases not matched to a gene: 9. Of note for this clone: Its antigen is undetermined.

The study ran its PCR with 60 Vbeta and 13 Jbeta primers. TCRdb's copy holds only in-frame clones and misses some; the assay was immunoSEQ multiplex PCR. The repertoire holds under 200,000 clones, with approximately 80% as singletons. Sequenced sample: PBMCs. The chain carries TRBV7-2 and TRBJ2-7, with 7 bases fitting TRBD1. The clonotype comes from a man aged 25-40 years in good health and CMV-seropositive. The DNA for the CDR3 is TGTGCCAGCAGGGTACCCGGGACAGAAGAGCAGTACTTC. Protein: CASRVPGTEEQYF. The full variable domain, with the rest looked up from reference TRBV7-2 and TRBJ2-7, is GAGVSQSPSNKVTEKGKDVELRCDPISGHTALYWYRQSLGQGLEFLIYFQGNSAPDKSGLPSDRFSAERTGGSVSTLTIQRTQQEDSAVYLCASRVPGTEEQYFGPGTRLTVT.